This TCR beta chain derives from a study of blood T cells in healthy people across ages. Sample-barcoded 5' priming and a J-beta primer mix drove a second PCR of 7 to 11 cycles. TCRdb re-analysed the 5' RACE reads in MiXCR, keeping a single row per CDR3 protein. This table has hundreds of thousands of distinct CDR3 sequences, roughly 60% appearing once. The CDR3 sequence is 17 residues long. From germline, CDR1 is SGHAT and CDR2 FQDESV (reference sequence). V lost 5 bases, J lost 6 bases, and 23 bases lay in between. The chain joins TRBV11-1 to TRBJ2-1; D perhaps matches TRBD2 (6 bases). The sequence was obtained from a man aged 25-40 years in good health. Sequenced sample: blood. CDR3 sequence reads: CASSPRAMRGAGNEQFF. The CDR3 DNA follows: TGTGCCAGCAGCCCGCGTGCAATGCGGGGTGCTGGCAATGAGCAGTTCTTC. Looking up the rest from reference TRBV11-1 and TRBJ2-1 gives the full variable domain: EAEVAQSPRYKITEKSQAVAFWCDPISGHATLYWYRQILGQGPELLVQFQDESVVDDSQLPKDRFSAERLKGVDSTLKIQPAELGDSAMYLCASSPRAMRGAGNEQFFGPGTRLTVL.